Listed below are T cell receptor beta chains from one sample, sequenced in a study of cytomegalovirus exposure and HLA in healthy donors. TCRdb's copy holds only in-frame clones and misses some; the assay was immunoSEQ multiplex PCR. The table includes fewer than 140,000 clones, around four fifths detected once. Sequencing used PBMCs. All receptors derive from a man in his fifties in good health and CMV-seronegative. CDR3s include the opening cysteine and the closing phenylalanine or tryptophan. D genes are given only for firm matches. Some rows mark clone size as missing; the rest say once, few, many or name a class of expanded clone.

d_call: NA
clone_size: NA
j_call: TRBJ1-4
v_call: TRBV28
cdr3_aa: CASSWGVEKLFF
cdr3_nt: TGTGCCAGCAGCTGGGGGGTTGAAAAACTGTTTTTT

d_call: TRBD1
clone_size: NA
j_call: TRBJ2-5
v_call: TRBV10-1
cdr3_aa: CASSDGRGLETQYF
cdr3_nt: TGCGCCAGCAGTGACGGCAGGGGGCTAGAGACCCAGTACTTC

d_call: NA
clone_size: NA
j_call: TRBJ1-5
v_call: TRBV4-2
cdr3_aa: CASSQGSGSGNQPQHF
cdr3_nt: TGTGCCAGCAGCCAAGGCTCGGGTAGTGGCAATCAGCCCCAGCATTTT

d_call: TRBD2
clone_size: NA
j_call: TRBJ2-3
v_call: TRBV7-9
cdr3_aa: CASSLGGGAEDTQYF
cdr3_nt: TGTGCCAGCAGCTTAGGCGGGGGGGCTGAAGATACGCAGTATTTT

d_call: NA
clone_size: few
j_call: TRBJ1-1
v_call: TRBV14
cdr3_aa: CASSVDRNTEAFF
cdr3_nt: TGTGCCAGCAGCGTCGACAGGAACACTGAAGCTTTCTTT

d_call: NA
clone_size: once
j_call: TRBJ2-5
v_call: TRBV7-2
cdr3_aa: CASRFQRTLQETQYF
cdr3_nt: TGTGCCAGCAGATTCCAGCGGACCCTCCAAGAGACCCAGTACTTC

d_call: NA
clone_size: NA
j_call: TRBJ2-7
v_call: TRBV5-1
cdr3_aa: CASSLLSGVRDYEQYF
cdr3_nt: TGCGCCAGCAGCTTGTTGTCGGGAGTAAGGGACTACGAGCAGTACTTC

d_call: TRBD1
clone_size: NA
j_call: TRBJ2-2
v_call: TRBV6-6
cdr3_aa: CASWGTANTGELFF
cdr3_nt: TGTGCCAGCTGGGGGACAGCGAACACCGGGGAGCTGTTTTTT

d_call: NA
clone_size: NA
j_call: TRBJ2-5
v_call: TRBV11-2
cdr3_aa: CASSPYEDKETQYF
cdr3_nt: TGTGCCAGCAGCCCCTATGAAGATAAAGAGACCCAGTACTTC

d_call: NA
clone_size: NA
j_call: TRBJ2-2
v_call: TRBV7-2
cdr3_aa: CASSFGHSLDTGELFF
cdr3_nt: TGTGCCAGCAGCTTTGGGCACTCGTTGGACACCGGGGAGCTGTTTTTT

d_call: TRBD2
clone_size: NA
j_call: TRBJ2-7
v_call: TRBV11-2
cdr3_aa: CASSFPREDDEQYF
cdr3_nt: TGTGCCAGCAGCTTTCCCCGGGAGGATGACGAGCAGTACTTC

d_call: NA
clone_size: NA
j_call: TRBJ2-4
v_call: TRBV19
cdr3_aa: CASSLFGQLAKNIQYF
cdr3_nt: TGTGCCAGTAGCCTATTTGGACAGCTAGCCAAAAACATTCAGTACTTC

d_call: NA
clone_size: NA
j_call: TRBJ1-6
v_call: TRBV4-2
cdr3_aa: CASSQEAQGFSPLHF
cdr3_nt: TGTGCCAGCAGCCAAGAGGCACAGGGCTTTTCACCCCTCCACTTT

d_call: TRBD2
clone_size: NA
j_call: TRBJ2-3
v_call: TRBV11-3
cdr3_aa: CASSIGLAGGGDTQYF
cdr3_nt: TGTGCCAGCAGCATCGGACTAGCGGGGGGTGGAGATACGCAGTATTTT

d_call: NA
clone_size: few
j_call: TRBJ2-1
v_call: TRBV11-2
cdr3_aa: CASSSIRGGNEQFF
cdr3_nt: TGTGCCAGCAGCTCGATTAGGGGGGGCAATGAGCAGTTCTTC

d_call: NA
clone_size: NA
j_call: TRBJ1-1
v_call: TRBV19
cdr3_aa: CASSIGGGRNTEAFF
cdr3_nt: TGTGCCAGTAGTATAGGGGGCGGGAGGAACACTGAAGCTTTCTTT

d_call: NA
clone_size: NA
j_call: TRBJ1-1
v_call: TRBV27
cdr3_aa: CASSLPRGTAFF
cdr3_nt: TGTGCCAGCAGTCTCCCCCGGGGTACGGCTTTCTTT

d_call: NA
clone_size: NA
j_call: TRBJ1-1
v_call: TRBV5-1
cdr3_aa: CASSLTQGGNTEAFF
cdr3_nt: TGCGCCAGCAGCTTGACACAGGGCGGCAACACTGAAGCTTTCTTT

d_call: TRBD1
clone_size: NA
j_call: TRBJ1-2
v_call: TRBV7-9
cdr3_aa: CASSTLRGQGVGGYTF
cdr3_nt: TGTGCCAGCAGCACACTCCGGGGACAGGGGGTAGGGGGCTACACCTTC

d_call: NA
clone_size: NA
j_call: TRBJ1-1
v_call: TRBV10-3
cdr3_aa: CAISDERVMNTEAFF
cdr3_nt: TGTGCCATCAGTGATGAAAGAGTAATGAACACTGAAGCTTTCTTT

d_call: TRBD2
clone_size: NA
j_call: TRBJ2-5
v_call: TRBV7-6
cdr3_aa: CASSLGLAGDHRAQYF
cdr3_nt: TGTGCCAGCAGCTTAGGGCTAGCGGGGGACCATAGGGCCCAGTACTTC

d_call: NA
clone_size: few
j_call: TRBJ1-2
v_call: TRBV9
cdr3_aa: CASSKDPEGGYTF
cdr3_nt: TGTGCCAGCAGCAAAGACCCCGAGGGTGGCTACACCTTC

d_call: NA
clone_size: NA
j_call: TRBJ1-5
v_call: TRBV27
cdr3_aa: CASSLYQGSGQPQHF
cdr3_nt: TGTGCCAGCAGTCTTTATCAGGGGTCAGGTCAGCCCCAGCATTTT